This T cell receptor (beta chain) was captured by sequencing in a study of T cell changes during pregnancy in multiple sclerosis. CDR1 is SGHAT, CDR2 FQDESV, per germline (reference sequence). This CDR3 region has 15 residues. Assay: immunoSEQ multiplex PCR; the TCRdb copy retains only in-frame clones and omits some. This sample yields 60,000 or so clones, of which about 91% are seen a single time; approximately 0.9% belongs to the top ten. This receptor was taken from a female donor with multiple sclerosis, enrolled in a pregnancy study. The rearrangement links TRBV11-1 to TRBJ2-5; perhaps TRBD1 as D (5 bases). TRBJ2-7 explains the end of the DNA better; the J call may be wrong. The specimen comprised peripheral blood, sampled before pregnancy. The chain's CDR3 is CASSLAELKGLEQYF. DNA for the CDR3: TGTGCCAGCAGCTTAGCGGAACTCAAGGGGCTCGAGCAGTACTTC.